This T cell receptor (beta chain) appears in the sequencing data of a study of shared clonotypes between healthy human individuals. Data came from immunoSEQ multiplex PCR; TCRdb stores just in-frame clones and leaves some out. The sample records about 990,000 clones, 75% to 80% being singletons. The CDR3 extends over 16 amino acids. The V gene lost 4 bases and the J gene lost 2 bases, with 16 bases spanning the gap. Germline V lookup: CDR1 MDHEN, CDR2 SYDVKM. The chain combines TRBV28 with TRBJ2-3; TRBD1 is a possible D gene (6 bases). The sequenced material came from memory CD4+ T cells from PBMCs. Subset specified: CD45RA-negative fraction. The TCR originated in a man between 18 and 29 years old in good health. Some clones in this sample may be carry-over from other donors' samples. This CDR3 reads CASSSGSLGATDTQYF. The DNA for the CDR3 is TGTGCCAGCAGTTCCGGTTCCCTGGGGGCCACAGATACGCAGTATTTT.